These 5 T cell receptor beta chains originate from one sample sequenced in a study of memory CD4+ T cells and cytomegalovirus serostatus. Single viable CD3+CD4+CD8-CD45RO+ cells were sorted as the memory CD4+ T cells. Clones were sequenced by immunoSEQ multiplex PCR, and TCRdb holds only the in-frame ones, with some missing. This table has around 60,000 clones, around 77% appearing once. Material: memory CD4+ T cells from blood. Receptors were obtained from an adult in good health and CMV-seronegative.

The chain combines TRBV7-2 with TRBJ1-2; TRBD1 matches 7 bases. The CDR3 sequence is 14 residues long. The V gene's germline CDR1 is SGHTA and CDR2 FQGNSA. The V and J ends lost 0 bases and 8 bases, in that order; junction bases with no gene match: 6. The CDR3 protein is CASSLARGREGYTF. The CDR3 DNA is TGTGCCAGCAGCTTAGCGAGGGGGCGCGAGGGCTACACCTTC. The entire variable domain, with the rest obtained from reference TRBV7-2 and TRBJ1-2, is as follows: GAGVSQSPSNKVTEKGKDVELRCDPISGHTALYWYRQSLGQGLEFLIYFQGNSAPDKSGLPSDRFSAERTGGSVSTLTIQRTQQEDSAVYLCASSLARGREGYTFGSGTRLTVV.

The genes are TRBV7-6 and TRBJ2-1; possibly TRBD2 for D (5 bases). The length of the CDR3 is 14 residues. V lost 4 bases and J lost 2, with 9 bases in between. CDR1 is SGHVS, CDR2 FNYEAQ, per germline. DNA for the CDR3: TGTGCCAGCAGCTACGGGGTCCCCTACAATGAGCAGTTCTTC. This codes for CASSYGVPYNEQFF.

Comment on this clone: At the DNA level, this CDR3 is encoded by other sequences in the same sample as well. This sequence joins TRBV5-1 and TRBJ1-1; D is perhaps TRBD1 (5 bases). There are 14 residues in the CDR3. Germline-derived CDR1 and CDR2 are SGHRS and YFSETQ. The V gene lost 3 bases and the J gene lost 0 bases, with 9 bases spanning the gap. DNA for the CDR3: TGCGCCAGCAGCTCCGGGACGATGAACACTGAAGCTTTCTTT. Translated: CASSSGTMNTEAFF.

The J gene is TRBJ2-7, the V gene TRBV7-9; 7 positions match TRBD1. The CDR3 extends over 14 amino acids. Germline values: CDR1 SEHNR, CDR2 FQNEAQ (reference sequence). V dropped 3 bases and J dropped 6; count of bases not matched to a gene: 8. The DNA of the CDR3 is TGTGCCAGCAGCTTCCCAGACAGGGTTCGCGAGCAGTACTTC. Its translation: CASSFPDRVREQYF.

This clone was observed a single time. The chain recombines TRBV7-6 with TRBJ2-6; no reliable D call. The CDR3 loop spans 16 amino acids. V dropped 1 base and J dropped 0 bases, with 7 bases sitting between them. Germline V CDR1 and CDR2: SGHVS, FNYEAQ. DNA for the CDR3: TGTGCCAGCAGCTTAGAGGGCCTCTCTGGGGCCAACGTCCTGACTTTC. Amino acid sequence: CASSLEGLSGANVLTF.